This T cell receptor (beta chain) was sequenced during a study of cytomegalovirus exposure and HLA in healthy donors. For the study at large: A preliminary data release comprised about 85 million unique TCRs obtained from HLA-typed donors. Overall study results and limits: Presence/absence analyses assumed roughly uniform sequencing depth across donors. An analysis that came later showed most CMV-associated TCR beta chains appearing HLA-restricted.

Worth noting for this clone: Its antigen is unidentified.

It was with 60 Vbeta and 13 Jbeta primers that the PCR ran. Assay: immunoSEQ multiplex PCR; the TCRdb copy retains only in-frame clones and omits some. The table has under 150,000 clones, 70% to 80% seen once. The CDR3 consists of 15 residues. From germline, CDR1 is SGHTA and CDR2 FQGNSA. The J segment lost 5 bases and the V segment lost 1 base, leaving 6 bases of the junction unmatched. This TCR derives from a human donor in good health. Source material: PBMCs. The V and J genes are TRBV7-2 and TRBJ1-1, with 8 bases identical to TRBD1. CDR3 nucleotides: TGTGCCAGCAGCTTAGGAGGCAGGGGGCGGACTGAAGCTTTCTTT. It yields the protein CASSLGGRGRTEAFF.